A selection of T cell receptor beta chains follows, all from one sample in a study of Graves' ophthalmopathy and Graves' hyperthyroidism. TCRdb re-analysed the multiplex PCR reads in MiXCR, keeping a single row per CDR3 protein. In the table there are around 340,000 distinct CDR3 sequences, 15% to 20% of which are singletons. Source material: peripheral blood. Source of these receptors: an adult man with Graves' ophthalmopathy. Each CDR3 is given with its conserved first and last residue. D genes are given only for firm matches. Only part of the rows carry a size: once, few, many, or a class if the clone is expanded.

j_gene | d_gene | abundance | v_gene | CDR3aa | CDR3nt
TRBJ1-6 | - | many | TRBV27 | CASSLVPAGHNSPLHF | TGTGCCAGCAGTTTGGTCCCGGCAGGTCATAATTCACCCCTCCACTTT
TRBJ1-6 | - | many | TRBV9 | CASSVGSPGNSPLHF | TGTGCCAGCAGCGTAGGTTCACCCGGCAATTCACCCCTCCACTTT
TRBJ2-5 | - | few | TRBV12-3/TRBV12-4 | CASSTRDRQETQYF | TGTGCCAGCAGTACGCGGGACAGACAAGAGACCCAGTACTTC
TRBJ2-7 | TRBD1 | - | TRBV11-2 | CASSNRDRKSYEQYF | TGTGCCAGCAGCAACCGGGACAGAAAGTCCTACGAGCAGTACTTC
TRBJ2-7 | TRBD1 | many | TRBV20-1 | CSARDTQGTGTKYEQYF | TGCAGTGCTAGAGATACCCAAGGGACAGGAACTAAGTACGAGCAGTACTTC
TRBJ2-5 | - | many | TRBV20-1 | CSARGQVQETQYF | TGCAGTGCTAGAGGCCAGGTGCAAGAGACCCAGTACTTC
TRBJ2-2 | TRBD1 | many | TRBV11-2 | CASSYRTGPNTGELFF | TGTGCCAGCAGCTACCGGACAGGACCGAACACCGGGGAGCTGTTTTTT
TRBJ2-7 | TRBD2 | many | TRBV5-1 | CASSLVTSGRRNEQYF | TGCGCCAGCAGCTTGGTGACTAGCGGGAGAAGGAACGAGCAGTACTTC
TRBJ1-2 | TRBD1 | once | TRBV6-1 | CASSPTPTGVDGYTF | TGTGCCAGCAGTCCAACCCCGACAGGGGTGGATGGCTACACCTTC
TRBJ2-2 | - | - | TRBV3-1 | CASSQRMGNTGELFF | TGTGCCAGCAGCCAAAGGATGGGAAACACCGGGGAGCTGTTTTTT
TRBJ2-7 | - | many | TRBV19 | CASSADILTWQYF | TGTGCCAGTTCCGCGGACATACTTACGTGGCAGTACTTC
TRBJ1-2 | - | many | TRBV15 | CATSSTRASYTF | TGTGCCACCAGTTCGACCCGGGCGTCCTACACCTTC
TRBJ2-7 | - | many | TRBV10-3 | CAIGGSDYEQYF | TGTGCCATCGGCGGATCGGACTACGAGCAGTACTTC
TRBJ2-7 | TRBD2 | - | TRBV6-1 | CASRIAGGTYEQYF | TGTGCCAGCAGGATAGCGGGAGGAACCTACGAGCAGTACTTC
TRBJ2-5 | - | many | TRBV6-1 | CASIAMESQETQYF | TGTGCCAGCATAGCGATGGAGTCCCAAGAGACCCAGTACTTC
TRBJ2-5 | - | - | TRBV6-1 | CASIVGWGVQETQYF | TGTGCCAGCATCGTTGGATGGGGGGTCCAAGAGACCCAGTACTTC
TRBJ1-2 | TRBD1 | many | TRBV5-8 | CASSLWGQGFDGYTF | TGTGCCAGCAGCTTGTGGGGACAGGGGTTCGATGGCTACACCTTC
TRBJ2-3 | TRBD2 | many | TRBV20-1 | CSAHRTSGLTDTQYF | TGCAGTGCTCATAGGACTAGCGGCCTCACAGATACGCAGTATTTT
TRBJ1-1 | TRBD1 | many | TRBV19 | CASSIDRQGVANTEAFF | TGTGCCAGTAGTATAGATCGCCAGGGGGTGGCGAACACTGAAGCTTTCTTT
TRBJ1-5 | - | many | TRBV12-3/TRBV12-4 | CASSLPGQPQHF | TGTGCCAGCAGCCTCCCAGGTCAGCCCCAGCATTTT
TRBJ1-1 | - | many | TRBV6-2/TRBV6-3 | CASSYLTGGYDEAFF | TGTGCCAGCAGTTACCTTACGGGGGGCTACGATGAAGCTTTCTTT
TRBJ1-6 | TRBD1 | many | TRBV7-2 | CASSSSGTGGFSPLHF | TGTGCCAGCAGCTCTTCCGGGACAGGGGGATTTTCACCCCTCCACTTT
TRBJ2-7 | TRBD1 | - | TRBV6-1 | CASSTGKGQLFIGQYF | TGTGCCAGCAGTACGGGCAAGGGACAGCTTTTTATAGGGCAGTACTTC
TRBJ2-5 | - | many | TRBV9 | CASSVTSGSPQYF | TGTGCCAGCAGCGTAACCTCAGGGTCCCCCCAGTACTTC
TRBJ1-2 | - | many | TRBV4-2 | CASSQSSQGRDNYGYAF | TGTGCCAGCAGCCAATCCTCGCAGGGGAGGGATAACTATGGCTACGCCTTC
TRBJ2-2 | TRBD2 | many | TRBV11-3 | CASSRSGGVTGELFF | TGTGCCAGCAGCCGAAGCGGGGGGGTCACCGGGGAGCTGTTTTTT
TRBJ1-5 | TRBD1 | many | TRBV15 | CATSRDQGAGNQPQHF | TGTGCCACCAGCAGAGATCAGGGGGCAGGGAATCAGCCCCAGCATTTT
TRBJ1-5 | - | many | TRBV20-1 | CSASTQGDSSQHF | TGCAGTGCTAGTACCCAGGGTGATTCGTCCCAGCATTTT
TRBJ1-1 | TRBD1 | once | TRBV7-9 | CASSQGTGPNTEAFF | TGTGCCAGCAGCCAAGGGACAGGGCCGAACACTGAAGCTTTCTTT
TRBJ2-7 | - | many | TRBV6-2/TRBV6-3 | CASNGQKDSYEQYF | TGTGCCAGCAACGGACAAAAAGACTCCTACGAGCAGTACTTC
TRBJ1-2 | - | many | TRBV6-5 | CASSREWRSANYGYTF | TGTGCCAGCAGTAGGGAGTGGAGGTCAGCTAACTATGGCTACACCTTC
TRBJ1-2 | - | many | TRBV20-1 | CSAKVTLGGDYGYTF | TGCAGTGCTAAAGTTACGCTGGGCGGAGACTATGGCTACACCTTC
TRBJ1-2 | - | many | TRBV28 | CASRSDPYGYTF | TGTGCCAGCAGGAGTGATCCCTATGGCTACACCTTC
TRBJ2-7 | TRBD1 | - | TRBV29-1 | CSVAGTGGKSYEQYF | TGCAGCGTGGCCGGGACAGGGGGCAAGTCCTACGAGCAGTACTTC
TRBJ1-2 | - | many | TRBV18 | CASSPDRDGNYGYTF | TGTGCCAGCTCACCAGACCGGGACGGTAACTATGGCTACACCTTC
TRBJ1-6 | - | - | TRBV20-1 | CSASLQGGTSPLHF | TGCAGTGCTAGTTTACAGGGAGGGACTTCACCCCTCCACTTT
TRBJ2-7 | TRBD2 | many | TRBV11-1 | CASSLTSGSVFYEQYF | TGTGCCAGCAGCTTGACTAGCGGGAGCGTTTTCTACGAGCAGTACTTC
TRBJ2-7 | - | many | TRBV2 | CASSTQGTYEQYF | TGTGCCAGCAGTACACAGGGAACCTACGAGCAGTACTTC
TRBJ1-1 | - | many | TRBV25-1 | CASKSQDSNTEAFF | TGTGCCAGCAAGTCTCAAGACAGTAACACTGAAGCTTTCTTT